This passage covers 26 T cell receptor beta chains from one sample sequenced in a study of blood T cell repertoires in COVID-19. Method: immunoSEQ multiplex PCR; TCRdb's copy keeps in-frame clones and lacks some. This table holds roughly 260,000 clones, 83% found once. The specimen was PBMCs or T cells enriched from blood (not recorded which). These receptors were collected from a middle-aged woman who had been exposed to COVID-19.

The J gene is TRBJ1-1, the V gene TRBV2; possible D gene TRBD1, 5 bases. Per the germline V gene, CDR1 is SNHLY and CDR2 is FYNNEI. Trimming removed 4 bases from V and 1 base from J, with 7 bases in between. The CDR3 sequence is 13 residues long. The CDR3 sequence: CASSVGGNTEAFF. CDR3 DNA: TGTGCCAGCAGTGTGGGGGGGAACACTGAAGCTTTCTTT.

The rearrangement links TRBV10-3 to TRBJ1-1; D is uncertain. The CDR3 runs to 14 residues. Trimming removed 0 bases from V and 12 bases from J, with 17 bases in between. CDR1 ENHRY and CDR2 SYGVKD come from the germline V gene. The CDR3 region has the DNA TGTGCCATCAGTGAGTCGAGGGAGGGTCTTCATCCTTTCTTT. Encoded protein: CAISESREGLHPFF.

This clone has just one count. The chain uses TRBV5-1 and TRBJ1-4, with D unresolved. Germline V lookup: CDR1 SGHRS, CDR2 YFSETQ. This CDR3 has 15 amino acids. V lost 0 bases to trimming and J lost 4 bases, with 10 bases between them. CDR3 nucleotide sequence: TGCGCCAGCAGCTTGGGATCCCAACATAATGAAAAACTGTTTTTT. Translating it yields CASSLGSQHNEKLFF.

V gene TRBV4-2 combines with J gene TRBJ2-1, with 10 positions matching TRBD2. V was clipped by 1 base and J by 3 bases; unmatched bases: 6. The CDR3 has 17 residues. The germline CDR1 and CDR2 sequences are LGHNA and YNFKEQ. The CDR3 bases are TGTGCCAGCAGCCAAGGGCTCGGACTAGCGGACTACAATGAGCAGTTCTTC. Its protein product is CASSQGLGLADYNEQFF.

There are a few counts of this clone. The chain is built from TRBV5-5 and TRBJ1-3; TRBD1 is a possible D gene (6 bases). The V and J ends lost 6 bases and 0 bases respectively, with 10 bases between them. The CDR3 has 14 amino acids. Germline V gene sequence: CDR1 SGHKS, CDR2 YYEKEE (reference sequence). The CDR3, as DNA: TGTGCCAGCACCGGGGACATCTCTGGAAACACCATATATTTT. It is translated as CASTGDISGNTIYF.

This chain links TRBV19 with TRBJ2-1, with TRBD2 matching over 13 bases. V gave up 5 bases and J gave up 8 bases; unmatched junction bases: 6. The CDR3 is 15 residues long. CDR1 and CDR2 from the germline V gene are LNHDA and SQIVND (reference sequence). CDR3 coding DNA: TGTGCCAGTAGTCCAAAAGGACTAGCGGGGGATGAGCAGTTCTTC. Encoded protein: CASSPKGLAGDEQFF.

This chain uses TRBV2 with TRBJ2-2, with D perhaps matching TRBD2 (6 bases). V was shortened by 6 bases and J by 2 bases, with 10 bases between the two germline ends. CDR1 SNHLY and CDR2 FYNNEI come from the germline V gene. The CDR3 runs 14 residues. The CDR3 DNA reads as TGTGCCAGCAGGAGGGACTCCAACACCGGGGAGCTGTTTTTT. Translated, it gives CASRRDSNTGELFF. The whole variable domain, remainder taken from reference TRBV2 and TRBJ2-2, is EPEVTQTPSHQVTQMGQEVILRCVPISNHLYFYWYRQILGQKVEFLVSFYNNEISEKSEIFDDQFSVERPDGSNFTLKIRSTKLEDSAMYFCASRRDSNTGELFFGEGSRLTVL.

This clone was seen only a few times. J is TRBJ1-1 and V is TRBV2; D perhaps matches TRBD1 (6 bases). V was shortened by 7 bases and J by 3 bases, with 18 bases between the two germline ends. The CDR3 spans 15 residues. Germline CDR1 reads SNHLY; CDR2 reads FYNNEI. The CDR3 is CASTLGGARDTEAFF. CDR3 nucleotide sequence: TGTGCCAGCACTCTAGGGGGGGCACGGGACACTGAAGCTTTCTTT.

Details on this clone: It may be a read error: a sequence one base away is much more abundant. The chain has TRBV5-1 and TRBJ1-1; no clear D. The CDR3 runs to 14 residues. The germline gives CDR1 SGHRS, CDR2 YFSETQ. V dropped 0 bases and J dropped 0 bases, with 6 bases sitting between them. The CDR3 region is CASSLDSMNTEAFF. For the CDR3, the DNA is TGCGCCAGCAGCTTGGACAGTATGAACACTGAAGCTTTCTTT.

The rearrangement uses TRBV5-1 and TRBJ2-1; D perhaps matches TRBD2 (5 bases). V was shortened by 4 bases and J by 0 bases, with 11 bases between the two germline ends. CDR3 length equals 15 residues. Germline V lookup: CDR1 SGHRS, CDR2 YFSETQ. DNA of the CDR3: TGCGCCAGCAGCATGGACTCGAGCTCCTACAATGAGCAGTTCTTC. It is translated as CASSMDSSSYNEQFF.

The V and J genes are TRBV6-1 and TRBJ1-2; no definite D call. Trimming pared 0 bases from V and 2 bases from J, leaving 13 bases between. This CDR3 comprises 16 residues. Germline V lookup: CDR1 MNHNS, CDR2 SASEGT. In DNA, the CDR3 is TGTGCCAGCAGTGAAGCGGGTTCGGGAAGGAACTATGGCTACACCTTC. As protein: CASSEAGSGRNYGYTF.

The rearrangement links TRBV2 to TRBJ1-1; the D gene is possibly TRBD1 (5 bases). The ends were cut back, 8 bases at V and 5 bases at J, with 18 bases in the middle. This CDR3 has 14 amino acids. The germline V gene encodes CDR1 SNHLY and CDR2 FYNNEI. The CDR3 DNA reads TGTGCCAGCCCCCCGGGGGACGGGAGAACTGAAGCTTTCTTT. Translated: CASPPGDGRTEAFF.

The gene calls are TRBV4-2 and TRBJ2-1, with 9 bases lining up with TRBD1. With 3 bases clipped from V and 4 bases from J, the junction kept 7 bases outside the gene matches. Germline CDR1 LGHNA, CDR2 YNFKEQ. The CDR3 runs 16 residues. Written as DNA, the CDR3 is TGTGCCAGCAGCCAGGACGCGGGACAGGGATACAATGAGCAGTTCTTC. Translation gives CASSQDAGQGYNEQFF.

The chain uses TRBV2 and TRBJ1-4, with 9 bases fitting TRBD1. This CDR3 spans 15 amino acids. Germline CDR1 and CDR2: SNHLY and FYNNEI. The trim removed 6 bases at V and 4 bases at J, leaving 6 bases unmatched. This chain's CDR3 is CASSAQGAVNEKLFF. For the CDR3, the DNA is TGTGCCAGCAGCGCACAGGGGGCCGTTAATGAAAAACTGTTTTTT.

The chain is built from TRBV28 and TRBJ1-4; D is undetermined. Trimming took off 3 bases at V and 0 bases at J, with 5 bases between the two ends. The CDR3 runs 14 residues. CDR1 and CDR2 (germline): MDHEN, SYDVKM. This CDR3 reads CASSFVATNEKLFF. CDR3 sequence (DNA): TGTGCCAGCAGTTTCGTCGCAACTAATGAAAAACTGTTTTTT.

V usage is TRBV6-6 and J usage is TRBJ2-7; TRBD1 or TRBD2 may be the D gene (5 bases each). With 5 bases removed from V and 0 bases from J, the gap between germline ends came to 26 bases. The germline gives CDR1 MNHNY, CDR2 SVGAGI (reference sequence). The CDR3 has 19 amino acids. The chain's CDR3 is CASSQGLGSSGVSSYEQYF. CDR3 bases: TGTGCCAGCAGTCAGGGTTTGGGCTCCTCCGGGGTCAGCTCCTACGAGCAGTACTTC.

This chain uses TRBV2 with TRBJ1-1; D unclear. The CDR3 runs 13 residues. V gave up 7 bases and J gave up 5 bases, with 14 bases separating them. The V gene's germline CDR1 is SNHLY and CDR2 FYNNEI. CDR3 residues: CASTGLGRTEAFF. The CDR3 DNA is TGTGCCAGCACCGGGCTGGGGAGGACTGAAGCTTTCTTT.

This clone was picked up a small number of times. The chain joins TRBV28 to TRBJ2-7; TRBD1 aligns across 8 bases. Trimming removed 9 bases from V and 3 bases from J; junction bases left unmatched: 4. Germline V CDR1 and CDR2: MDHEN, SYDVKM. The CDR3 has 12 residues. The CDR3 DNA reads TGTGCCAGTACGGACAGGGACTACGAGCAGTACTTC. The encoded protein is CASTDRDYEQYF.

This clone was found once. The CDR3 reads CASSSLISGNTIYF. The DNA of the CDR3 is TGTGCCAGCAGTTCACTTATTTCTGGAAACACCATATATTTT. The chain recombines TRBV6-5 with TRBJ1-3; D is undetermined. Germline-derived CDR1 and CDR2 are MNHEY and SVGAGI. The CDR3 sequence is 14 residues long. Trimming pared 4 bases from V and 1 base from J, leaving 8 bases between.

The chain is built from TRBV28 and TRBJ1-1; D not certain. V shed 5 bases and J shed 11 bases, with 18 bases lying between them. This CDR3 is built from 13 residues. Looked up from germline, CDR1 is MDHEN and CDR2 is SYDVKM. The CDR3 nucleotides are TGTGCCAGCAGTCCGACCTTAGGAGGGATCGCTTTCTTT. It specifies CASSPTLGGIAFF.

The chain carries TRBV18 and TRBJ1-4; 10 nucleotides agree with TRBD1. V gave up 3 bases and J gave up 7 bases; unmatched junction bases: 5. Germline V lookup: CDR1 KGHSH, CDR2 LQKENI. This CDR3 has 15 residues. DNA of the CDR3: TGTGCCAGCTCACCCGGACAGGGGGAGAGTGAAAAACTGTTTTTT. Amino acid sequence: CASSPGQGESEKLFF.

The rearrangement uses TRBV6-1 and TRBJ2-7; 9 bases agree with TRBD2. J was trimmed by 0 bases and V by 2 bases; bases with no gene match: 2. The germline V gene has CDR1 MNHNS and CDR2 SASEGT. The CDR3 sequence is 15 residues long. The CDR3 region has the DNA TGTGCCAGCAGTGAACGAGCGGGGGGCTCCTACGAGCAGTACTTC. This codes for CASSERAGGSYEQYF.

The chain employs TRBV7-9 and TRBJ2-3; D may be TRBD2 (6 bases). The CDR3 loop spans 16 amino acids. Trimming pared 3 bases from V and 2 bases from J, leaving 15 bases between. From germline, CDR1 is SEHNR and CDR2 FQNEAQ (reference sequence). The CDR3 DNA follows: TGTGCCAGCAGCTTTTCAAATTTGCGGGACACAGATACGCAGTATTTT. As protein: CASSFSNLRDTDTQYF.

The chain links TRBV29-1 to TRBJ1-2; a possible D gene is TRBD1 (6 bases). This CDR3 comprises 11 residues. From germline, CDR1 is SQVTM and CDR2 ANQGSEA. V shed 7 bases and J shed 4 bases, with 10 bases lying between them. CDR3 residues: CSAQQGYGYTF. The DNA for the CDR3 is TGCAGCGCCCAACAGGGCTATGGCTACACCTTC. Full variable domain (rest looked up from reference TRBV29-1 and TRBJ1-2): SAVISQKPSRDICQRGTSLTIQCQVDSQVTMMFWYRQQPGQSLTLIATANQGSEATYESGFVIDKFPISRPNLTFSTLTVSNMSPEDSSIYLCSAQQGYGYTFGSGTRLTVV.

V usage is TRBV12-3 or TRBV12-4 and J usage is TRBJ2-2; 8 nucleotides agree with TRBD1. With V trimmed by 6 bases and J by 7 bases, 4 bases remained unmatched. CDR3 length: 13 amino acids. Here the CDR3 reads CASRRTGFGELFF. CDR3 sequence (DNA): TGTGCCAGCAGGAGGACAGGGTTCGGGGAGCTGTTTTTT.

The chain recombines TRBV7-3 with TRBJ2-3, with a tentative D call TRBD1 (5 bases). Germline V gives CDR1 SGHTA, CDR2 FQGTGA. The CDR3 is made up of 15 amino acids. Deletions cut 5 bases from V and 3 bases from J, with 15 bases between. CDR3 sequence (DNA): TGTGCCAGCAGCCTGGCGGCAGGGTCAACAGATACGCAGTATTTT. This sequence encodes CASSLAAGSTDTQYF.